The 20 T cell receptor beta chains below were found in one sample sequenced in a study of control samples from healthy donors and cancer patients. The method was immunoSEQ multiplex PCR; TCRdb's version includes in-frame clones alone and lacks a portion of them. The sample holds fewer than 200,000 clones, 90% seen once. Sequencing was performed on blood. The receptors here all came from a woman between 45 and 60 years old in good health.

This chain uses TRBV5-4 with TRBJ1-4; D is uncertain. There are 14 residues in the CDR3. V lost 0 bases, J lost 4 bases, and 7 bases lay in between. Germline CDR1 is SGHNT and CDR2 is YYREEE (reference sequence). CDR3 sequence (DNA): TGTGCCAGCAGCTTGGGAGGGTTTAATGAAAAACTGTTTTTT. The encoded protein is CASSLGGFNEKLFF.

This chain links TRBV7-9 with TRBJ2-7, with 8 bases identical to TRBD2. V was clipped by 5 bases and J by 0 bases; unmatched bases: 0. Germline assignment: CDR1 SEHNR and CDR2 FQNEAQ (reference sequence). The CDR3 has 13 residues. For the CDR3, the DNA is TGTGCCAGCAGCCGGGGGGGCTCCTACGAGCAGTACTTC. Translated, it gives CASSRGGSYEQYF.

The chain recombines TRBV4-2 with TRBJ2-7; D possibly uses TRBD1 or TRBD2 (5 bases each). Trimming removed 2 bases at V and 4 bases at J, with 9 bases between. This CDR3 is 13 amino acids long. Germline values: CDR1 LGHNA, CDR2 YNFKEQ. This CDR3 is CASSQWGTYEQYF. Here the CDR3 DNA reads TGTGCCAGCAGCCAATGGGGGACGTACGAGCAGTACTTC.

The chain has TRBV4-3 and TRBJ2-2; 7 positions agree with TRBD2. J lost 0 bases, V lost 5 bases, and 9 bases had no gene match. The CDR3 has 17 amino acids. The V gene's germline CDR1 is LGHNA and CDR2 YSLEER. CDR3 in amino acids: CASSGVGRGTNTGELFF. CDR3 in DNA: TGCGCCAGCAGCGGGGTGGGGCGGGGGACGAACACCGGGGAGCTGTTTTTT.

The gene calls are TRBV18 and TRBJ1-4, with 7 bases aligning to TRBD1. CDR1 is KGHSH, CDR2 LQKENI, per germline. CDR3 length: 14 residues. The V gene end was trimmed by 1 base and the J gene end by 13 bases; junction bases not matched to a gene: 9. The CDR3 DNA is TGTGCCAGCTCACCACGACAGGGAGGTGGGGGACTGTTTTTT. The encoded protein is CASSPRQGGGGLFF.

The CDR3 protein is CASSSPGGEQYF. CDR3 DNA sequence: TGTGCCAGCAGTTCGCCCGGGGGGGAGCAGTACTTC. The genes are TRBV6-5 and TRBJ2-7; 7 nucleotides agree with TRBD2. This CDR3 spans 12 amino acids. Germline V gene sequence: CDR1 MNHEY, CDR2 SVGAGI. V was pared by 4 bases and J by 7 bases, with 4 bases of the junction left unmatched.

In this sample, this clone turned up once. The J gene is TRBJ1-5, the V gene TRBV19, with D possibly TRBD1 on 6 matching bases. The CDR3 contains 15 residues. V lost 7 bases to trimming and J lost 0 bases, with 13 bases between them. Per germline, CDR1 LNHDA and CDR2 SQIVND (reference sequence). Here the CDR3 DNA reads TGTGCCAGTACCCCCCGGACAGTTAGCAATCAGCCCCAGCATTTT. It specifies CASTPRTVSNQPQHF.

The rearrangement links TRBV3-1 (or the pseudogene TRBV3-2) to TRBJ2-1, with a weak D call TRBD2 (5 bases). The germline CDR1 and CDR2 sequences are LGHDT and YNNKEL (reference sequence). The germline V and J ends were trimmed by 1 base and 7 bases, with 8 bases remaining between them. The CDR3 consists of 13 residues. CDR3 in DNA: TGTGCCAGCAGCCAAGTACTAGGGAATGAGCAGTTCTTC. This sequence encodes CASSQVLGNEQFF.

This rearrangement joins TRBV7-2 to TRBJ1-2; 10 nucleotides match TRBD1. CDR1 SGHTA and CDR2 FQGNSA come from the germline V gene. This CDR3 is built from 16 residues. Losses at the gene ends were 5 bases for V and 7 bases for J; bases not matched to a gene: 13. CDR3 loop: CASSLSTGTGVGGYTF. CDR3 coding DNA: TGTGCCAGCAGCCTGTCTACCGGGACAGGGGTGGGTGGCTACACCTTC. The full variable domain, in which reference TRBV7-2 and TRBJ1-2 provide the parts outside the CDR3, is GAGVSQSPSNKVTEKGKDVELRCDPISGHTALYWYRQSLGQGLEFLIYFQGNSAPDKSGLPSDRFSAERTGGSVSTLTIQRTQQEDSAVYLCASSLSTGTGVGGYTFGSGTRLTVV.

This clone was seen only once. The chain couples TRBV29-1 to TRBJ1-2; D is unclear. From germline, CDR1 is SQVTM and CDR2 ANQGSEA. V was pared by 6 bases and J by 8 bases, with 13 bases between. The CDR3 spans 11 residues. The CDR3, as DNA: TGCAGCGTGCGGGATTGGAGGGGCTACACCTTC. Its translation: CSVRDWRGYTF.

In nucleotides, the CDR3 is TGTGCCAGTAGTATAAGGGGGAACGGACTGTCGATCCAGCATTTT. It codes for CASSIRGNGLSIQHF. The chain is built from TRBV19 and TRBJ1-5; D may be TRBD1 (6 bases). CDR3 length: 15 residues. Germline V CDR1 and CDR2: LNHDA, SQIVND (reference sequence). V shed 2 bases and J shed 12 bases, with 20 bases lying between them.

The V and J genes are TRBV5-1 and TRBJ1-6; D call uncertain. The CDR3 length is 12 residues. Trimming stripped 4 bases from V and 8 bases from J, with 7 bases between. In germline, CDR1 is SGHRS, CDR2 YFSETQ. Written as DNA, the CDR3 is TGCGCCAGCAGCACAGACGATTCACCCCTCCACTTT. Its translation is CASSTDDSPLHF.

The gene calls are TRBV14 and TRBJ1-5, with a tentative D call TRBD1 (5 bases). The CDR3 has 13 amino acids. Germline V lookup: CDR1 SGHDN, CDR2 FVKESK. Trimming pared 4 bases from V and 4 bases from J, leaving 8 bases between. The CDR3 DNA reads as TGTGCCAGCAGCCGAGACAGAAATCAGCCCCAGCATTTT. Protein sequence: CASSRDRNQPQHF. The entire variable domain, with the rest obtained from reference TRBV14 and TRBJ1-5, is as follows: EAGVTQFPSHSVIEKGQTVTLRCDPISGHDNLYWYRRVMGKEIKFLLHFVKESKQDESGMPNNRFLAERTGGTYSTLKVQPAELEDSGVYFCASSRDRNQPQHFGDGTRLSIL.

This rearrangement joins TRBV9 to TRBJ2-3, with no clear D. Germline V gene data show CDR1 as SGDLS and CDR2 as YYNGEE. V shed 0 bases and J shed 4 bases, with 9 bases lying between them. The CDR3 loop spans 14 amino acids. The CDR3 nucleotides read TGTGCCAGCAGCGTAGAGAATCGCCCAGATACGCAGTATTTT. It codes for CASSVENRPDTQYF.

This chain joins TRBV4-3 and TRBJ1-2; D unresolved. Trimming shortened V by 0 bases and J by 7 bases, and 15 bases separated the two germline ends. The germline V gene encodes CDR1 LGHNA and CDR2 YSLEER. The CDR3 is 15 residues long. CDR3: CASSQDLSSEGGYTF. The CDR3 bases are TGCGCCAGCAGCCAAGATTTGAGTTCAGAAGGTGGCTACACCTTC.

This clone was seen only once. The chain combines TRBV19 with TRBJ1-5, with D possibly being TRBD1 (6 bases). The CDR3 has 15 amino acids. The germline V and J ends were trimmed by 4 bases and 4 bases, with 14 bases remaining between them. Germline V gene sequence: CDR1 LNHDA, CDR2 SQIVND (reference sequence). CDR3 DNA sequence: TGTGCCAGTAGTACCTCCGGACAGAGTAATCAGCCCCAGCATTTT. It specifies CASSTSGQSNQPQHF.

The chain carries TRBV29-1 and TRBJ1-1; 9 positions agree with TRBD1. Germline assignment: CDR1 SQVTM and CDR2 ANQGSEA. The CDR3 covers 17 residues. V lost 5 bases to trimming and J lost 0 bases; unmatched junction nucleotides: 13. CDR3 DNA: TGCAGCGTTCGGCCGGGACAGGGTCCACATATGAACACTGAAGCTTTCTTT. Amino acid sequence: CSVRPGQGPHMNTEAFF.

This clone has just a few counts. V usage is TRBV9 and J usage is TRBJ2-1; D gene ambiguous. Germline CDR1 is SGDLS and CDR2 is YYNGEE. Between the trimmed V and J ends, which lost 0 bases and 3 bases, there was a span of 10 bases. This CDR3 comprises 15 residues. The DNA for the CDR3 is TGTGCCAGCAGCGTAGGTCTGGGGTACTACAATGAGCAGTTCTTC. It encodes CASSVGLGYYNEQFF.

The V and J genes are TRBV4-3 and TRBJ1-2; TRBD1 is a possible D gene (5 bases). Germline lookup yields CDR1 LGHNA and CDR2 YSLEER. The CDR3 is made up of 16 amino acids. Deletions cut 0 bases from V and 4 bases from J, with 15 bases between. The CDR3 is CASSQDRDLMGYGYTF. In nucleotides, the CDR3 is TGCGCCAGCAGCCAAGATAGGGACCTTATGGGCTATGGCTACACCTTC.

The chain recombines TRBV9 with TRBJ1-6, with D possibly matching TRBD1 (6 bases). CDR1 and CDR2 from the germline V gene are SGDLS and YYNGEE. CDR3 length equals 15 residues. V was clipped by 0 bases and J by 9 bases, with 13 bases between them. The CDR3 DNA reads as TGTGCCAGCAGCGTAGCTGGGGGCGGGGGTTCACCCCTCCACTTT. This gives the protein CASSVAGGGGSPLHF. The full variable domain, its missing parts supplied by reference TRBV9 and TRBJ1-6, is DSGVTQTPKHLITATGQRVTLRCSPRSGDLSVYWYQQSLDQGLQFLIQYYNGEERAKGNILERFSAQQFPDLHSELNLSSLELGDSALYFCASSVAGGGGSPLHFGNGTRLTVT.